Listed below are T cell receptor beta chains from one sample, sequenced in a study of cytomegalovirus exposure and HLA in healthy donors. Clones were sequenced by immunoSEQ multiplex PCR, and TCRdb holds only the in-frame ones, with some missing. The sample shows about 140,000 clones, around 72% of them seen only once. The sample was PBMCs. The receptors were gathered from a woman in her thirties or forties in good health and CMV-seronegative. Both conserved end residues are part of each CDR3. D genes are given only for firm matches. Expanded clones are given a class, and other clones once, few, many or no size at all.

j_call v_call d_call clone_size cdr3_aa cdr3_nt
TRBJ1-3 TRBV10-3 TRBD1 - CAISPNTGENPGNTIYF TGTGCCATCAGTCCCAATACAGGGGAAAACCCTGGAAACACCATATATTTT
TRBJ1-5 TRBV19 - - CASSIALADQPQHF TGTGCCAGTAGTATTGCCCTGGCCGATCAGCCCCAGCATTTT
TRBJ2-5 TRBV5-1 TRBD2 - CASSLATSGGAETQYF TGCGCCAGCAGCTTGGCGACTAGCGGGGGGGCGGAGACCCAGTACTTC
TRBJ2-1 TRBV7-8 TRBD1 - CASSWDSPTYNEQFF TGTGCCAGCAGCTGGGACAGCCCTACCTACAATGAGCAGTTCTTC
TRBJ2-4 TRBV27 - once CASSPSGIRGKNIQYF TGTGCCAGCAGTCCCTCGGGGATTCGGGGCAAAAACATTCAGTACTTC
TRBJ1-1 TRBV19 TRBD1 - CASSIFRQGRTEAFF TGTGCCAGTAGTATCTTTAGACAGGGACGAACTGAAGCTTTCTTT
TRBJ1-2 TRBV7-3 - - CASSPGDIYNYGYTF TGTGCCAGCAGCCCAGGGGACATTTATAACTATGGCTACACCTTC
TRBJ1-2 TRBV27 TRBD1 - CASSWGTGVNYGYTF TGTGCCAGCAGTTGGGGGACAGGGGTTAACTATGGCTACACCTTC
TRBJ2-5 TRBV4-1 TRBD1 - CASSQVAPGQGGETQYF TGCGCCAGCAGCCAAGTAGCCCCGGGACAGGGAGGGGAGACCCAGTACTTC
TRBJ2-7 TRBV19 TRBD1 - CASSITGTGLYEQYF TGTGCCAGTAGTATAACCGGGACAGGGCTTTACGAGCAGTACTTC
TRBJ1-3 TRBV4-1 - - CASSQTWGTLVLDSGNTIYF TGCGCCAGCAGCCAAACATGGGGCACGTTAGTCTTAGACTCTGGAAACACCATATATTTT
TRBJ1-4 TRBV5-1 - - CASSHEGRTFNEKLFF TGCGCCAGCAGCCACGAGGGCCGAACCTTTAATGAAAAACTGTTTTTT
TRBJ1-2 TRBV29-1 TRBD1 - CSVDGQGCGYTF TGCAGCGTTGATGGACAGGGGTGTGGCTACACCTTC
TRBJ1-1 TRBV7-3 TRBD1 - CASSLFGTGVTEAFF TGTGCCAGCAGCTTGTTTGGGACAGGGGTCACTGAAGCTTTCTTT
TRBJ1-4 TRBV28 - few CASSLTRPDSGEKLFF TGTGCCAGCAGTTTGACCCGCCCTGATAGCGGGGAAAAACTGTTTTTT
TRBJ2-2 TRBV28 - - CASSLFQGAANTGELFF TGTGCCAGCAGTTTATTCCAAGGGGCGGCGAACACCGGGGAGCTGTTTTTT
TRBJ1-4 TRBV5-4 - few CASSLASDEKLFF TGTGCCAGCAGCTTGGCCTCAGATGAAAAACTGTTTTTT
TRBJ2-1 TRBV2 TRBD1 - CASSEEGDRDNEQFF TGTGCCAGCAGTGAAGAGGGGGACAGGGACAATGAGCAGTTCTTC
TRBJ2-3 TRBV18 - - CASSPPEGFTDTQYF TGTGCCAGCTCACCACCGGAGGGCTTCACAGATACGCAGTATTTT
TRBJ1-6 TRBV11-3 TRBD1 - CASSRGTGANSPLHF TGTGCCAGCAGCCGTGGGACAGGGGCAAATTCACCCCTCCACTTT
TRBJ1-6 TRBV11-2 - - CASSTTDKPLHF TGTGCCAGCAGCACAACCGACAAACCCCTCCACTTT
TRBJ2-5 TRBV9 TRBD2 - CASSVEGSGGAETQYF TGTGCCAGCAGCGTAGAGGGTAGCGGGGGGGCGGAGACCCAGTACTTC
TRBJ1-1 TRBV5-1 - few CASSIRESAEAFF TGCGCCAGCAGCATCCGGGAAAGTGCTGAAGCTTTCTTT
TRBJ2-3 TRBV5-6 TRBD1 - CASRFRQGVTDTQYF TGTGCCAGCAGATTTCGACAGGGGGTAACAGATACGCAGTATTTT
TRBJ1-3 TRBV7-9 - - CASSLLEHPRGNTIYF TGTGCCAGCAGCTTATTGGAGCACCCACGTGGAAACACCATATATTTT
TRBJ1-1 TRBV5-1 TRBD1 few CASSLGPTGDNTEAFF TGCGCCAGCAGCTTGGGGCCGACAGGGGATAACACTGAAGCTTTCTTT
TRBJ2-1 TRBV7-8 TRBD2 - CASSDGGAEQFF TGTGCCAGCAGCGACGGGGGGGCCGAGCAGTTCTTC
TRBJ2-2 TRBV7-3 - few CASSSTSGGDRVPGELFF TGTGCCAGCAGCTCGACCTCGGGGGGGGACAGGGTGCCCGGGGAGCTGTTTTTT
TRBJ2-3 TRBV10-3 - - CAISEGAPDTQYF TGTGCCATCAGTGAAGGGGCCCCTGATACGCAGTATTTT
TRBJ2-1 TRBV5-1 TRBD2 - CASSLERGGHEQFF TGCGCCAGCAGCTTGGAGCGGGGGGGCCATGAGCAGTTCTTC
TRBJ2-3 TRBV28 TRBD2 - CASSLLAGAGTDTQYF TGTGCCAGCAGTTTACTAGCGGGGGCCGGCACAGATACGCAGTATTTT
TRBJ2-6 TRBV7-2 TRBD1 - CASSIQGTGANVLTF TGTGCCAGCAGCATACAGGGGACCGGGGCCAACGTCCTGACTTTC
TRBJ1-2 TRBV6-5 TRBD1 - CASSYRTTGGGGYTF TGTGCCAGCAGTTACCGAACAACAGGGGGAGGCGGCTACACCTTC